What follows are 26 T cell receptor beta chains derived from one specimen sequenced in a study of CD8 T cells in Susac syndrome. An input of 0.5 to 1 ug of RNA was subjected to reverse transcription using random hexamers. A single record per CDR3 protein comes from TCRdb applying MiXCR to the immunoSEQ multiplex PCR reads. The data show about 190,000 distinct CDR3 sequences, with around 95% seen just once and roughly 0.098% held by the top ten. Sequenced material: CD4+ T cells from PBMCs. All receptors derive from a human donor with Susac syndrome.

The chain recombines TRBV18 with TRBJ2-3; 16 bases fit TRBD2. Germline trimming cut 5 bases from V and 4 bases from J; bases unmatched to any gene: 3. CDR3 length equals 16 residues. Germline lookup yields CDR1 KGHSH and CDR2 LQKENI. CDR3 in amino acids: CASSSGLAGGPDTQYF. In nucleotides, the CDR3 is TGTGCCAGCTCATCGGGACTAGCGGGGGGGCCAGATACGCAGTATTTT.

CDR3: CSAGTGGASSTEAFF. The CDR3 DNA is TGCAGTGCTGGGACAGGGGGTGCATCTAGCACTGAAGCTTTCTTT. V gene TRBV20-1 combines with J gene TRBJ1-1; TRBD1 aligns across 11 bases. Germline assignment: CDR1 DFQATT and CDR2 SNEGSKA (reference sequence). The trim removed 5 bases at V and 4 bases at J, leaving 9 bases unmatched. CDR3 length: 15 amino acids.

This chain uses TRBV9 with TRBJ1-4; possibly TRBD1 for D (5 bases). The V and J ends lost 0 bases and 8 bases respectively, with 11 bases between them. The CDR3 contains 14 residues. The germline V gene encodes CDR1 SGDLS and CDR2 YYNGEE. DNA for the CDR3: TGTGCCAGCAGCGTAGCCCCCTACAGGGAAAAACTGTTTTTT. It codes for CASSVAPYREKLFF.

J is TRBJ2-5 and V is TRBV20-1, with D maybe TRBD2 (6 bases). The CDR3 has 13 residues. V was clipped by 3 bases and J by 4 bases, with 12 bases between them. Germline loops: CDR1 DFQATT, CDR2 SNEGSKA (reference sequence). The CDR3 DNA is TGCAGTGCTAGGGGCGGGATCCGAGAGACCCAGTACTTC. It specifies CSARGGIRETQYF.

This clonotype was observed a few times. This chain connects TRBV30 to TRBJ2-7; weak D call: TRBD2 (6 bases). V dropped 3 bases and J dropped 2 bases, with 11 bases sitting between them. The germline gives CDR1 GTSNPN, CDR2 SVGIG (reference sequence). CDR3 size: 13 residues. In DNA form, the CDR3 reads TGTGCCTGGAGGTTTGGGAGGCCCTACGAGCAGTACTTC. Translated, it gives CAWRFGRPYEQYF.

This clonotype occurred a few times. The junction departs from the called germline gene at one end, perhaps through a read error. CDR3 nucleotide sequence: TGTGCTAGCAGCTTAGGCGGGGGGGCGGATACGCAGTATTTT. Translating it yields CASSLGGGADTQYF. The chain is built from TRBV12-3 or TRBV12-4 and TRBJ2-3; 9 bases fit TRBD2. The CDR3 contains 14 residues.

The chain combines TRBV29-1 with TRBJ2-2; D gene ambiguous. Per germline, CDR1 SQVTM and CDR2 ANQGSEA. With 5 bases removed from V and 0 bases from J, the gap between germline ends came to 13 bases. CDR3 size: 15 residues. In DNA form, the CDR3 reads TGCAGCGTTCGGTGGAAAGCGACGAACACCGGGGAGCTGTTTTTT. Translating gives CSVRWKATNTGELFF.

V is TRBV12-3 or TRBV12-4 and J is TRBJ2-5, with 8 positions matching TRBD1. The length of the CDR3 is 15 residues. The trim removed 5 bases at V and 4 bases at J, leaving 9 bases unmatched. The CDR3: CASSPTPDRGETQYF. The CDR3 coding sequence is TGTGCCAGCAGTCCTACCCCAGACAGGGGAGAGACCCAGTACTTC.

The gene calls are TRBV7-8 and TRBJ2-3, with 9 bases matching TRBD1. With 2 bases clipped from V and 8 bases from J, the junction kept 8 bases outside the gene matches. The V gene's germline CDR1 is SGHVS and CDR2 FQNEAQ. The CDR3 is made up of 15 amino acids. The CDR3 loop reads CASSLRDRESVTQYF. The CDR3 DNA reads TGTGCCAGCAGCTTAAGGGACAGGGAAAGTGTTACGCAGTATTTT.

J is TRBJ2-7 and V is TRBV20-1; a possible D gene is TRBD2 (6 bases). Germline loops: CDR1 DFQATT, CDR2 SNEGSKA (reference sequence). The CDR3 contains 11 residues. The V end was cut by 5 bases, the J end by 4 bases, with 9 bases between. The CDR3 sequence is CSAVAEYEQYF. The DNA of the CDR3 is TGCAGTGCTGTAGCGGAATACGAGCAGTACTTC.

This chain links TRBV7-2 with TRBJ2-3, with a tentative D call TRBD1 (5 bases). V lost 8 bases to trimming and J lost 6 bases, with 9 bases between them. Germline V CDR1 and CDR2: SGHTA, FQGNSA. The CDR3 contains 11 residues. CDR3 coding DNA: TGTGCCAGCGGGGCCGGGGATACGCAGTATTTT. This translates into CASGAGDTQYF.

The genes are TRBV9 and TRBJ2-5; 7 positions match TRBD2. The CDR3 covers 16 residues. The germline V gene has CDR1 SGDLS and CDR2 YYNGEE. The ends lost 0 bases at V and 5 bases at J; junction bases unmatched: 10. This CDR3 reads CASSVGGGLEQETQYF. DNA of the CDR3: TGTGCCAGCAGCGTAGGGGGGGGATTGGAGCAGGAGACCCAGTACTTC.

The chain recombines TRBV12-3 or TRBV12-4 with TRBJ1-2; no reliable D call. The CDR3 length is 14 residues. Trimming removed 2 bases from V and 2 bases from J, with 9 bases in between. Here the CDR3 reads CASSLLSSNYGYTF. The DNA of the CDR3 is TGTGCCAGCAGTTTACTATCATCGAACTATGGCTACACCTTC.

Here the CDR3 reads CASSQQASGALATDTQYF. CDR3 DNA sequence: TGCGCCAGCAGCCAACAAGCGTCGGGGGCGTTAGCCACAGATACGCAGTATTTT. The chain employs TRBV4-1 and TRBJ2-3; D could derive from TRBD1 or TRBD2 (6 bases each). Trimming left V 2 bases short and J 2 bases short, with 20 bases between. This CDR3 contains 18 residues. Germline V gives CDR1 MGHRA, CDR2 YSYEKL.

The V call is TRBV7-6, the J call TRBJ2-6; tentatively, D is TRBD2 (5 bases). Germline V gives CDR1 SGHVS, CDR2 FNYEAQ. The CDR3 has 16 residues. V was pared by 2 bases and J by 3 bases, with 11 bases between. CDR3 sequence (DNA): TGTGCCAGCAGCTTACGGACTGGGGATGGGGCCAACGTCCTGACTTTC. Its translation is CASSLRTGDGANVLTF.

The genes are TRBV7-2 and TRBJ2-5; TRBD2 matches 7 bases. Trimming cost V 2 bases and J 5 bases; bases outside gene matches: 11. The length of the CDR3 is 16 residues. Germline V lookup: CDR1 SGHTA, CDR2 FQGNSA. The DNA of the CDR3 is TGTGCCAGCAGCTTACCCGGCCTAGCGGTCTGGGAGACCCAGTACTTC. Its protein product is CASSLPGLAVWETQYF.

The rearrangement links TRBV19 to TRBJ1-5; 9 positions agree with TRBD1. The CDR3 is 15 residues long. Trimming at V came to 5 bases and at J to 1 base, leaving 3 bases not matched to a gene. CDR1 and CDR2 from the germline V gene are LNHDA and SQIVND (reference sequence). The CDR3 DNA follows: TGTGCCAGTAGTTGGACAGGGGTCAGCAATCAGCCCCAGCATTTT. It specifies CASSWTGVSNQPQHF.

V is TRBV9 and J is TRBJ2-2; D is unresolved. Germline V CDR1 and CDR2: SGDLS, YYNGEE. The ends were cut back, 7 bases at V and 3 bases at J, with 4 bases in the middle. The CDR3 is 11 amino acids. CDR3 DNA: TGTGCCAGCCAATACACCGGGGAGCTGTTTTTT. Its protein is CASQYTGELFF.

This chain uses TRBV5-1 with TRBJ2-5, with no clear D. The germline CDR1 and CDR2 sequences are SGHRS and YFSETQ. The CDR3 length is 17 residues. Trimming cost V 4 bases and J 2 bases, with 21 bases left between them. The CDR3 DNA reads TGCGCCAGCAGCCGTCCGGTTAGGGAAGTTCGGCAAGAGACCCAGTACTTC. This sequence encodes CASSRPVREVRQETQYF.

The gene calls are TRBV12-3 or TRBV12-4 and TRBJ2-3, with 9 nucleotides matching TRBD1. After removal of 1 base from V and 0 bases from J, the junction contained 8 bases not matched to a gene. The CDR3 runs 18 residues. CDR3 nucleotides: TGTGCCAGCAGTTTAGGTCCGGGACAGGGTACGAGCACAGATACGCAGTATTTT. Translation gives CASSLGPGQGTSTDTQYF.

This clonotype was detected once. V gene TRBV7-3 combines with J gene TRBJ2-5; 9 bases agree with TRBD2. The trim removed 4 bases at V and 5 bases at J, leaving 11 bases unmatched. Germline V CDR1 and CDR2: SGHTA, FQGTGA. This CDR3 has 16 amino acids. The CDR3 DNA follows: TGTGCCAGCAGCTCTGCGGGGGGGAGTAACAAGGAGACCCAGTACTTC. It encodes CASSSAGGSNKETQYF.

In its sample, this clonotype was seen once. The V call is TRBV4-1, the J call TRBJ1-5; D is possibly TRBD1 (5 bases). Germline-derived CDR1 and CDR2 are MGHRA and YSYEKL. Trimming pared 2 bases from V and 7 bases from J, leaving 15 bases between. This CDR3 has 15 residues. In DNA, the CDR3 is TGCGCCAGCAGCCAAAGTACAGGTCCAGTACAGCCCCAGCATTTT. It is translated as CASSQSTGPVQPQHF.

The chain recombines TRBV11-2 with TRBJ2-2, with unresolved D. CDR3 size: 13 residues. V lost 5 bases, J lost 7 bases, and 11 bases lay in between. The germline V gene has CDR1 SGHAT and CDR2 FQNNGV. The CDR3 loop reads CASSPSRDGELFF. CDR3 sequence (DNA): TGTGCCAGCAGCCCTTCTCGTGACGGGGAGCTGTTTTTT.

This chain links TRBV12-3 or TRBV12-4 with TRBJ1-6; a weak D match, TRBD1 (5 bases). The CDR3 sequence is 14 residues long. Trimming took 3 bases from V and 8 from J, leaving 11 bases between them. The chain's CDR3 is CASSFGGSDSPLHF. CDR3 in DNA: TGTGCCAGCAGTTTCGGGGGGTCCGATTCACCCCTCCACTTT.

This chain links TRBV4-2 with TRBJ1-1; D remains ambiguous. Per the germline V gene, CDR1 is LGHNA and CDR2 is YNFKEQ. CDR3 length: 12 amino acids. V dropped 0 bases and J dropped 7 bases, with 6 bases sitting between them. The CDR3 spells CASSQEQDEAFF. The CDR3 DNA follows: TGTGCCAGCAGCCAAGAGCAGGATGAAGCTTTCTTT.

This sequence joins TRBV15 and TRBJ2-7; 9 bases agree with TRBD1. J gave up 7 bases and V 3 bases, and 10 bases lay outside the gene matches. This CDR3 is 15 amino acids long. Germline V CDR1 and CDR2: LNHNV, YYDKDF (reference sequence). This CDR3 reads CATSRPGQGFGEQYF. CDR3 coding DNA: TGTGCCACCAGCAGGCCGGGACAGGGCTTTGGGGAGCAGTACTTC.